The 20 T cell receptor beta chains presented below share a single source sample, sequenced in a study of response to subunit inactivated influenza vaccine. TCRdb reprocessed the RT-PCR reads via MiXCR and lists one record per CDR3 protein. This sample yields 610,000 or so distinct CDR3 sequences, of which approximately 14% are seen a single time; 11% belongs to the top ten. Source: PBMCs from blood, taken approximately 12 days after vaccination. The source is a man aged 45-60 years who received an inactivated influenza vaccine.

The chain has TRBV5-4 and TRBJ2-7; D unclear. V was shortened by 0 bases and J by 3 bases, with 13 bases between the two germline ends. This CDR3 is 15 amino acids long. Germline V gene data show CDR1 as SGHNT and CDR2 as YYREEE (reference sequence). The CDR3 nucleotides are TGTGCCAGCAGCTTGGGTGTTGGCGGCTACTACGAGCAGTACTTC. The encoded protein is CASSLGVGGYYEQYF.

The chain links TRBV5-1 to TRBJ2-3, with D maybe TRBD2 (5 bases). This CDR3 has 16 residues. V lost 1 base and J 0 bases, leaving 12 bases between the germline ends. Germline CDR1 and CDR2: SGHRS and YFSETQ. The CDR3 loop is CASSLSHPGSTDTQYF. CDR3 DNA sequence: TGCGCCAGCAGCTTGTCCCACCCGGGGAGCACAGATACGCAGTATTTT.

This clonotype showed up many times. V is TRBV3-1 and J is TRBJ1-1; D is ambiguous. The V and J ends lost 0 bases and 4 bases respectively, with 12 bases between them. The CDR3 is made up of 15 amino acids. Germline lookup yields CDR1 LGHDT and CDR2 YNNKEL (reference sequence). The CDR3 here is CASSQDRAGFTEAFF. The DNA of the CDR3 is TGTGCCAGCAGCCAAGATAGAGCGGGCTTCACTGAAGCTTTCTTT.

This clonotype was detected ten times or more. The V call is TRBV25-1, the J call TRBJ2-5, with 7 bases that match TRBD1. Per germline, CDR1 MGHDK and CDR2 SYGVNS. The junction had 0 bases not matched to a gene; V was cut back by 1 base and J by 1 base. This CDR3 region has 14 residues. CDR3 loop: CASSEWDSQETQYF. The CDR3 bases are TGTGCCAGCAGTGAATGGGACAGCCAAGAGACCCAGTACTTC.

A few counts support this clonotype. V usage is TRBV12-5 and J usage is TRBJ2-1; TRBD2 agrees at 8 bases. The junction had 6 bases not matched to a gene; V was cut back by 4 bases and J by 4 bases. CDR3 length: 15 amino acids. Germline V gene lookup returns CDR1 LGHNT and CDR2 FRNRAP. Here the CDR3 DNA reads TGTGCTAGTGGTTCGCCCGGGACTAGTTACAATGAGCAGTTCTTC. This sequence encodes CASGSPGTSYNEQFF.

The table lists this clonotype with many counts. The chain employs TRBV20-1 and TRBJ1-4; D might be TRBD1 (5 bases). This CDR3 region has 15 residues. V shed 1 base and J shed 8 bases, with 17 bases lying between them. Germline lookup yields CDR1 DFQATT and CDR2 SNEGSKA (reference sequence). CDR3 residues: CSARGDSGEEEKLFF. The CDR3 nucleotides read TGCAGTGCTAGAGGCGACAGCGGAGAAGAGGAAAAACTGTTTTTT.

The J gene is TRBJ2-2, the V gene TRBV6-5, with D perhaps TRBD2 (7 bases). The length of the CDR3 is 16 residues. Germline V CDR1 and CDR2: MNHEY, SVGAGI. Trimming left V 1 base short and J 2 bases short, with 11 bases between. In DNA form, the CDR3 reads TGTGCCAGCAGTTACTTGAGCGGGACAAACACCGGGGAGCTGTTTTTT. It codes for CASSYLSGTNTGELFF.

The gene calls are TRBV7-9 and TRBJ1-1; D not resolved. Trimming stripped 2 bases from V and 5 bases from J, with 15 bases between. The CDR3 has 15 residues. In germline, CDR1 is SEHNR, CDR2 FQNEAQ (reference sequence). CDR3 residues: CASSLTRVQGTEAFF. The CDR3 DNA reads TGTGCCAGCAGCTTAACCCGGGTGCAAGGGACTGAAGCTTTCTTT.

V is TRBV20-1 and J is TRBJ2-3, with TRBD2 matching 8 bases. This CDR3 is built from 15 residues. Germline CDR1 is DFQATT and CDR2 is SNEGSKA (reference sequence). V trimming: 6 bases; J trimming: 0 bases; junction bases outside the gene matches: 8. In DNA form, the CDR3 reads TGCAGTGCAGACGGGAGGGGTACAAGCACAGATACGCAGTATTTT. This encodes CSADGRGTSTDTQYF.

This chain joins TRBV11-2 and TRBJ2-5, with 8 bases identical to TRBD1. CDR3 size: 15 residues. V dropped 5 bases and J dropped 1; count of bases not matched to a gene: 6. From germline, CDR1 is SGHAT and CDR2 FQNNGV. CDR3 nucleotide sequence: TGTGCCAGCAGCGAACCAGGGGGCAGCCAAGAGACCCAGTACTTC. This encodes CASSEPGGSQETQYF.

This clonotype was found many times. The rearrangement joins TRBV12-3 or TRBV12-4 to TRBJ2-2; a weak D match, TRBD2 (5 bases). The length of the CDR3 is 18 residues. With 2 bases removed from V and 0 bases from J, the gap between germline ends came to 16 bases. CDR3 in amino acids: CASSLWLRSGPNTGELFF. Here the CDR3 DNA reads TGTGCCAGCAGTTTATGGCTTAGGAGCGGACCGAACACCGGGGAGCTGTTTTTT.

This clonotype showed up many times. CDR3 nucleotide sequence: TGCGCCAGCAGCCTACACAGGGTTTCCACAGATACGCAGTATTTT. Translating it yields CASSLHRVSTDTQYF. The genes are TRBV4-3 and TRBJ2-3; D is possibly TRBD1 (6 bases). The CDR3 totals 15 residues. Germline V gives CDR1 LGHNA, CDR2 YSLEER. The V end was cut by 4 bases, the J end by 2 bases, with 13 bases between.

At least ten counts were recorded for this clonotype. The CDR3 nucleotides are TGCAGCGTTGCCGGGGGGGGTTTTGGGGCCAACGTCCTGACTTTC. Encoded protein: CSVAGGGFGANVLTF. The rearrangement joins TRBV29-1 to TRBJ2-6, with 8 bases that match TRBD2. V lost 4 bases to trimming and J lost 3 bases; unmatched junction nucleotides: 5. Germline V gene lookup returns CDR1 SQVTM and CDR2 ANQGSEA. This CDR3 is 15 amino acids long.

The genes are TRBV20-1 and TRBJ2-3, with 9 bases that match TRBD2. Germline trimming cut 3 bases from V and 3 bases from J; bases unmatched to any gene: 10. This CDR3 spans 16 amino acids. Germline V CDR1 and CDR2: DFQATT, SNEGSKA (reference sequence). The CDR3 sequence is CSARRGLATATDTQYF. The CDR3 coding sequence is TGCAGTGCTAGGCGTGGACTAGCGACCGCGACAGATACGCAGTATTTT.

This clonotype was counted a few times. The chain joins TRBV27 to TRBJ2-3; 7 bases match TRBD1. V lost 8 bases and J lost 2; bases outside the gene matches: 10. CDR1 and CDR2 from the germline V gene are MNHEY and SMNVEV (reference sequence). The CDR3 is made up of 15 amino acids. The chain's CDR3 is CASVGGPTLTDTQYF. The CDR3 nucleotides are TGTGCCAGCGTAGGGGGCCCTACCCTCACAGATACGCAGTATTTT.

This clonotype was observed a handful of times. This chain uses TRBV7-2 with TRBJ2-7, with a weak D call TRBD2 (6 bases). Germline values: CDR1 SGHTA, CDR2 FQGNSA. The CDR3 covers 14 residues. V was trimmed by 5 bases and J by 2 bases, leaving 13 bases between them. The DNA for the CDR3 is TGTGCCAGCAGCGTGGTGGAGGGTCCCTACGAGCAGTACTTC. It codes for CASSVVEGPYEQYF.

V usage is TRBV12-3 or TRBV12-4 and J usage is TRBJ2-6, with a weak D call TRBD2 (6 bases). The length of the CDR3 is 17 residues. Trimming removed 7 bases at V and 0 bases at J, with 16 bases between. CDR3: CASTLERGSSGANVLTF. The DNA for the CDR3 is TGTGCCAGCACCCTCGAACGGGGGAGCTCTGGGGCCAACGTCCTGACTTTC.

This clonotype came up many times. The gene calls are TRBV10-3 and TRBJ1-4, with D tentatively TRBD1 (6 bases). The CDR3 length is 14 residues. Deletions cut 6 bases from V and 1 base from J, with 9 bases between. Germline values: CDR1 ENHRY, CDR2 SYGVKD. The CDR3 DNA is TGTGCCATCAGACAGGGCGGAACTAATGAAAAACTGTTTTTT. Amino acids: CAIRQGGTNEKLFF.

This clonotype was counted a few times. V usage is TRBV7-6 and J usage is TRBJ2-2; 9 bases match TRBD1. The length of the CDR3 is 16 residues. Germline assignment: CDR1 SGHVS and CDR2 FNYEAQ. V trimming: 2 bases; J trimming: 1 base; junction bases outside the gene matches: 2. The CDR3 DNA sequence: TGTGCCAGCAGCTTATGGGACAGGGAGAACACCGGGGAGCTGTTTTTT. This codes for CASSLWDRENTGELFF. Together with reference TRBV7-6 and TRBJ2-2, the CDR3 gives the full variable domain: GAGVSQSPRYKVTKRGQDVALRCDPISGHVSLYWYRQALGQGPEFLTYFNYEAQQDKSGLPNDRFSAERPEGSISTLTIQRTEQRDSAMYRCASSLWDRENTGELFFGEGSRLTVL.

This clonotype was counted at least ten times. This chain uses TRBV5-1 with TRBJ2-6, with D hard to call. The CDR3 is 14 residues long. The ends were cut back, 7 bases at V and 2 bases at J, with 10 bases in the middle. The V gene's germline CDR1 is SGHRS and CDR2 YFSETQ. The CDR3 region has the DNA TGCGCCAGCCGAACAGTAGCTGGGGCCAACGTCCTGACTTTC. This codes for CASRTVAGANVLTF.